One sample yielded the 3 T cell receptor beta chains listed below, sequenced in a study of T-cell reconstitution after alpha-beta-depleted transplantation in children (dated by TCRdb to 2016 to 2017). Explained via the paper, the treatment or condition label denotes: allogeneic hematopoietic cell transplantation with graft depleted of TCRalphabeta T cells and CD19 B cells. Library creation used PCR. Sequencing relied on an Illumina HiSeq 2500. Molecular barcoding was employed in the preparation of TCR libraries, with unique molecular identifiers being used to normalize TCRbeta repertoire quantification. The public reads were quality trimmed at Q25 with fastp and then assembled into clones with MiXCR by TCRdb, keeping productive beta chains. Entries that share a CDR3 protein sequence are merged under the most common genes and DNA. The sample has some 200,000 distinct CDR3 sequences on record, about 8.2% of them singletons. About 40% of the sample rests with the top ten.

This material consisted of PBMCs, mostly from graft donor cells, taken 360 days after TCRalphabeta/CD19-depleted stem cell transplant. Receptors originate from a male patient between 2 and 15 years old who had a stem cell transplant for acute myeloid leukemia, so the T cells may come from the graft donor.

This clonotype was detected many times. The V call is TRBV10-3, the J call TRBJ2-1, with TRBD2 as a possible D gene (6 bases). In germline, CDR1 is ENHRY, CDR2 SYGVKD. This CDR3 is built from 14 residues. The V and J ends lost 4 bases and 5 bases respectively, with 12 bases between them. The CDR3 spells CAISGRVADNEQFF. DNA for the CDR3: TGTGCCATCAGTGGGAGGGTAGCGGACAATGAGCAGTTCTTC.

At least ten counts were recorded for this clonotype. The chain links TRBV5-1 to TRBJ2-1; TRBD1 aligns across 7 bases. The germline gives CDR1 SGHRS, CDR2 YFSETQ. V was pared by 4 bases and J by 7 bases, with 5 bases of the junction left unmatched. This CDR3 region has 13 residues. Here the CDR3 reads CASSIDRVNEQFF. In DNA, the CDR3 is TGCGCCAGCAGCATAGACAGGGTTAATGAGCAGTTCTTC.

This clonotype was seen at least ten times. The chain uses TRBV7-9 and TRBJ2-7; no definite D call. The CDR3 contains 13 residues. The ends were cut back, 1 base at V and 2 bases at J, with 6 bases in the middle. Germline V lookup: CDR1 SEHNR, CDR2 FQNEAQ (reference sequence). The CDR3 coding sequence is TGTGCCAGCAGCTTAGGCAGCCCCTACGAGCAGTACTTC. Its translation: CASSLGSPYEQYF.